This T cell receptor beta chain was found in a study of T cells in tumors after PD-1 blockade. This clone was seen only a few times. This CDR3 has 15 residues. The germline CDR1 and CDR2 sequences are LNHNV and YYDKDF (reference sequence). The ends were cut back, 4 bases at V and 7 bases at J, with 17 bases in the middle. Here immunoSEQ multiplex PCR was the method, and the copy in TCRdb shows in-frame clones only, minus some. The sample yields approximately 47,000 clones, roughly three quarters seen once. The J gene is TRBJ1-5, the V gene TRBV15, with D maybe TRBD1 (6 bases). This clonotype was obtained from a human donor with advanced basal cell or squamous cell carcinoma (not recorded which). The source material was PBMCs, sampled before anti-PD-1 therapy. The DNA of the CDR3 is TGTGCCACCAGCAATTCGGGACATAACGGACAGCCCCAGCATTTT. As protein: CATSNSGHNGQPQHF.